These 30 T cell receptor beta chains originate from one sample sequenced in a study of OX40 agonist ivuxolimab in advanced cancers. Clones were read by immunoSEQ multiplex PCR, and TCRdb kept only the in-frame ones, dropping some. There are more than 45,000 clones in the sample; roughly 83% occur only once, and approximately 3% lies in the top ten. This specimen was CD4+ or CD8+ T cells sorted from blood, taken in a trial of the OX40 agonist ivuxolimab. The receptors were sampled from an adult with an advanced solid tumor such as melanoma, head and neck, liver or kidney cancer.

V and J are TRBV9 and TRBJ2-5; D is ambiguous. Germline V gene data show CDR1 as SGDLS and CDR2 as YYNGEE. The CDR3 contains 14 residues. The V end was cut by 0 bases, the J end by 1 base, with 7 bases between. For the CDR3, the DNA is TGTGCCAGCAGCGTAGGGGTAACCCAAGAGACCCAGTACTTC. Amino acid sequence: CASSVGVTQETQYF.

V and J are TRBV7-3 and TRBJ1-2, with D uncertain. V lost 4 bases and J 1 base, leaving 13 bases between the germline ends. The CDR3 is 15 amino acids. CDR1 is SGHTA, CDR2 FQGTGA, per germline. The CDR3 DNA sequence: TGTGCCAGCAGCTCTGGATCCGGGATTAACTATGGCTACACCTTC. Protein: CASSSGSGINYGYTF.

The chain links TRBV19 to TRBJ1-5; TRBD1 matches at 9 bases. V lost 5 bases to trimming and J lost 10 bases; unmatched junction nucleotides: 24. The CDR3 sequence is 19 residues long. The germline V gene has CDR1 LNHDA and CDR2 SQIVND (reference sequence). CDR3 DNA: TGTGCCAGTAGTCTCGAAACGATCTCCGGGACAGGGCGCCTGGGTCCCCAGCATTTT. It codes for CASSLETISGTGRLGPQHF. Looking up the rest from reference TRBV19 and TRBJ1-5 gives the full variable domain: DGGITQSPKYLFRKEGQNVTLSCEQNLNHDAMYWYRQDPGQGLRLIYYSQIVNDFQKGDIAEGYSVSREKKESFPLTVTSAQKNPTAFYLCASSLETISGTGRLGPQHFGDGTRLSIL.

The chain carries TRBV5-1 and TRBJ1-1; 10 nucleotides match TRBD1. Germline V gene sequence: CDR1 SGHRS, CDR2 YFSETQ. The junction had 3 bases not matched to a gene; V was cut back by 3 bases and J by 7 bases. The CDR3 totals 13 residues. CDR3 sequence (DNA): TGCGCCAGCAGCTCAGGGACAGGGGTTGAAGCTTTCTTT. Its translation is CASSSGTGVEAFF.

The chain is built from TRBV21-1 and TRBJ2-7; no check of the table's D call, TRBD1, against the DNA was made. TRBV21-1 constitutes a pseudogene. This CDR3 is built from 15 residues. The CDR3 DNA sequence: TGTGCCAGCCGCCTGGTCCGAGACAGGTCCTACGAGCAGTACTTC. It specifies CASRLVRDRSYEQYF.

The chain employs TRBV18 and TRBJ2-1, with a possible D match to TRBD1 (7 bases). Trimming left V 4 bases short and J 8 bases short, with 21 bases between. The CDR3 totals 16 residues. The germline V gene has CDR1 KGHSH and CDR2 LQKENI. In DNA form, the CDR3 reads TGTGCCAGCTCACTAGGGCCCATCGGGGGACAGTATGAGCAGTTCTTC. Protein product: CASSLGPIGGQYEQFF.

This clone has just one count. The CDR3 DNA reads as TGTGCCAGCAGCCGGACCCGGACTAGCACATATAGCACAGATACGCAGTATTTT. This translates into CASSRTRTSTYSTDTQYF. V gene TRBV7-3 combines with J gene TRBJ2-3, with 8 nucleotides matching TRBD2. V shed 5 bases and J 0 bases; nucleotides not matched to a gene: 13. Germline V gives CDR1 SGHTA, CDR2 FQGTGA. This CDR3 has 18 amino acids.

DNA for the CDR3: TGTGCCAGCAGTAAGGGACAGGGGGCTACTGAAGCTTTCTTT. Protein: CASSKGQGATEAFF. The chain carries TRBV27 and TRBJ1-1, with TRBD1 identical over 12 bases. V was pared by 5 bases and J by 5 bases, with 3 bases of the junction left unmatched. The germline CDR1 and CDR2 sequences are MNHEY and SMNVEV (reference sequence). There are 14 residues in the CDR3.

This chain uses TRBV6-5 with TRBJ2-7, with a tentative D call TRBD1 (6 bases). The V gene's germline CDR1 is MNHEY and CDR2 SVGAGI. V was pared by 4 bases and J by 0 bases, with 10 bases between. The CDR3 totals 14 residues. DNA of the CDR3: TGTGCCAGCAGTTGGGCAGGGGACTCCTACGAGCAGTACTTC. This gives the protein CASSWAGDSYEQYF.

This clone was observed once. The rearrangement uses TRBV6-5 and TRBJ2-7, with 10 bases aligning to TRBD1. Trimming removed 1 base from V and 2 bases from J; junction bases left unmatched: 5. The CDR3 is 16 amino acids. Germline assignment: CDR1 MNHEY and CDR2 SVGAGI. The CDR3: CASSYFQGQGTYEQYF. The CDR3, as DNA: TGTGCCAGCAGTTACTTCCAGGGACAGGGGACCTACGAGCAGTACTTC.

V usage is TRBV7-9 and J usage is TRBJ2-1; either TRBD1 or TRBD2 may supply D (5 bases each). V shed 3 bases and J shed 5 bases, with 17 bases lying between them. The V gene's germline CDR1 is SEHNR and CDR2 FQNEAQ (reference sequence). CDR3 size: 16 residues. CDR3 residues: CASSFPSGLTHNEQFF. CDR3 DNA: TGTGCCAGCAGCTTCCCCTCGGGGCTAACACACAATGAGCAGTTCTTC.

This chain uses TRBV11-2 with TRBJ1-3, with 9 bases fitting TRBD1. V shed 6 bases, J shed 0 bases, and the junction held 12 bases outside the gene matches. This CDR3 has 18 residues. The V gene's germline CDR1 is SGHAT and CDR2 FQNNGV. The CDR3, as DNA: TGTGCCAGCAGACTGGACCCCGGGACAGGGTTCTCTGGAAACACCATATATTTT. Protein sequence: CASRLDPGTGFSGNTIYF.

This chain joins TRBV5-1 and TRBJ2-2; a weak D match, TRBD1 (6 bases). Germline assignment: CDR1 SGHRS and CDR2 YFSETQ. V dropped 4 bases and J dropped 0 bases, with 10 bases sitting between them. The CDR3 is 15 residues long. The CDR3 DNA sequence: TGCGCCAGCAGCCCCCGGGACACGAACACCGGGGAGCTGTTTTTT. Encoded protein: CASSPRDTNTGELFF.

The sample holds one count of this clone. The chain recombines TRBV28 with TRBJ2-7; the match to TRBD1 covers 7 bases. The CDR3 is made up of 12 amino acids. The J segment lost 4 bases and the V segment lost 10 bases, leaving 7 bases of the junction unmatched. Germline assignment: CDR1 MDHEN and CDR2 SYDVKM. CDR3 nucleotides: TGTGCCACCGGGACAGTCGGGTACGAGCAGTACTTC. This encodes CATGTVGYEQYF.

The V and J genes are TRBV28 and TRBJ1-2; TRBD1 aligns across 8 bases. Germline lookup yields CDR1 MDHEN and CDR2 SYDVKM. The CDR3 contains 14 residues. J was trimmed by 5 bases and V by 5 bases; bases with no gene match: 7. The CDR3 DNA sequence: TGTGCCAGCAGTCCCGACAGGGGTGCTTATGGCTACACCTTC. As protein: CASSPDRGAYGYTF.

The chain couples TRBV5-5 to TRBJ1-1; D possibly corresponds to TRBD1 (6 bases). The CDR3 is 13 amino acids. The V gene's germline CDR1 is SGHKS and CDR2 YYEKEE (reference sequence). V was pared by 4 bases and J by 1 base, with 8 bases between. The CDR3 protein is CASSLDRNTEAFF. The CDR3 region has the DNA TGTGCCAGCAGCCTGGACAGGAACACTGAAGCTTTCTTT.

The rearrangement joins TRBV11-3 to TRBJ1-3; D remains unclear. V was clipped by 7 bases and J by 0 bases, with 13 bases between them. Germline CDR1 reads SGHNT; CDR2 reads YENEEA. The CDR3 contains 15 residues. CDR3 region: CASINWTGSGNTIYF. Here the CDR3 DNA reads TGTGCCAGCATAAACTGGACGGGCTCTGGAAACACCATATATTTT.

This clone was detected only a few times. The gene calls are TRBV19 and TRBJ1-6; D gene uncertain. This CDR3 has 14 amino acids. Trimming removed 5 bases at V and 3 bases at J, with 8 bases between. The germline V gene encodes CDR1 LNHDA and CDR2 SQIVND (reference sequence). CDR3 amino acids: CASSARIYNSPLHF. The CDR3 bases are TGTGCCAGTAGTGCCCGGATCTATAATTCACCCCTCCACTTT.

J is TRBJ2-5 and V is TRBV5-1; maybe TRBD2 (5 bases). Trimming removed 3 bases from V and 5 bases from J, with 11 bases in between. The CDR3 consists of 13 residues. Germline CDR1 reads SGHRS; CDR2 reads YFSETQ. DNA for the CDR3: TGCGCCAGCAGCTGGCGGGTCACGGAGACCCAGTACTTC. The encoded protein is CASSWRVTETQYF. Supplemented by reference TRBV5-1 and TRBJ2-5, the full variable domain reads KAGVTQTPRYLIKTRGQQVTLSCSPISGHRSVSWYQQTPGQGLQFLFEYFSETQRNKGNFPGRFSGRQFSNSRSEMNVSTLELGDSALYLCASSWRVTETQYFGPGTRLLVL.

V gene TRBV10-3 combines with J gene TRBJ1-5; the match to TRBD1 covers 9 bases. Unmatched junction bases numbered 3, after V lost 6 bases and J lost 6 bases. The length of the CDR3 is 13 residues. Germline V gene lookup returns CDR1 ENHRY and CDR2 SYGVKD. The CDR3 protein is CAIRGQGGQPQHF. In nucleotides, the CDR3 is TGTGCCATCAGGGGACAGGGTGGTCAGCCCCAGCATTTT.

The chain combines TRBV5-4 with TRBJ2-4; TRBD1 matches at 10 bases. CDR1 is SGHNT and CDR2 is YYREEE in the germline V gene (reference sequence). This CDR3 is 15 amino acids long. V dropped 6 bases and J dropped 8; count of bases not matched to a gene: 11. CDR3 sequence (DNA): TGTGCCAGCACCCGAAACCCGGGGACAGGGGACATTCAGTACTTC. Translated, it gives CASTRNPGTGDIQYF.

The gene calls are TRBV30 and TRBJ1-5; perhaps TRBD1 as D (5 bases). This CDR3 has 13 residues. Between the trimmed V and J ends, which lost 1 base and 5 bases, there was a span of 9 bases. Germline values: CDR1 GTSNPN, CDR2 SVGIG (reference sequence). CDR3 region: CAWSGVGDQPQHF. The CDR3 nucleotides are TGTGCCTGGAGTGGAGTGGGGGATCAGCCCCAGCATTTT.

In its sample, this clone was seen once. The V and J genes are TRBV27 and TRBJ2-7; D gene unclear. Deletions cut 4 bases from V and 2 bases from J, with 12 bases between. The CDR3 consists of 14 residues. From germline, CDR1 is MNHEY and CDR2 SMNVEV (reference sequence). CDR3 region: CASSSSLRPYEQYF. The CDR3 DNA reads TGTGCCAGCAGTTCCTCGTTGCGGCCCTACGAGCAGTACTTC.

This rearrangement joins TRBV6-6 to TRBJ1-1; D is unclear. CDR1 is MNHNY and CDR2 is SVGAGI in the germline V gene (reference sequence). The CDR3 is made up of 15 amino acids. Trimming pared 0 bases from V and 4 bases from J, leaving 12 bases between. CDR3 coding DNA: TGTGCCAGCAGTTACTCACTTACTACGGGCACTGAAGCTTTCTTT. Protein product: CASSYSLTTGTEAFF.

This chain connects TRBV10-3 to TRBJ2-2; D is unclear. Germline values: CDR1 ENHRY, CDR2 SYGVKD. The germline V and J ends were trimmed by 10 bases and 4 bases, with 16 bases remaining between them. This CDR3 has 14 amino acids. CDR3 nucleotides: TGTGCCACGACTCTACAACGAGGCACCGGGGAGCTGTTTTTT. This gives the protein CATTLQRGTGELFF.

This chain uses TRBV28 with TRBJ1-2; 9 bases are a match to TRBD1. Germline values: CDR1 MDHEN, CDR2 SYDVKM. This CDR3 is built from 12 residues. The trim removed 11 bases at V and 8 bases at J, leaving 9 bases unmatched. The CDR3 spells CAGGQGFGGYTF. For the CDR3, the DNA is TGTGCCGGGGGACAGGGCTTCGGCGGCTACACCTTC.

The chain joins TRBV13 to TRBJ1-3; D may be TRBD1 (6 bases). The CDR3 extends over 14 amino acids. Germline values: CDR1 PRHDT, CDR2 FYEKMQ (reference sequence). V lost 4 bases to trimming and J lost 2 bases, with 9 bases between them. CDR3 bases: TGTGCCAGCAGCTCCCCAGGGGCTGGAAACACCATATATTTT. This gives the protein CASSSPGAGNTIYF. The full variable domain, its missing parts supplied by reference TRBV13 and TRBJ1-3, is AAGVIQSPRHLIKEKRETATLKCYPIPRHDTVYWYQQGPGQDPQFLISFYEKMQSDKGSIPDRFSAQQFSDYHSELNMSSLELGDSALYFCASSSPGAGNTIYFGEGSWLTVV.

V is TRBV28 and J is TRBJ2-7; TRBD1 aligns across 10 bases. The ends lost 6 bases at V and 6 bases at J; junction bases unmatched: 11. Germline CDR1 and CDR2: MDHEN and SYDVKM. The CDR3 covers 15 residues. CDR3 loop: CASRGAGTGALEQYF. CDR3 sequence (DNA): TGTGCCAGCAGGGGGGCCGGGACAGGGGCTCTCGAGCAGTACTTC.

V usage is TRBV28 and J usage is TRBJ1-6; 9 nucleotides align to TRBD1. The V gene's germline CDR1 is MDHEN and CDR2 SYDVKM. V was clipped by 2 bases and J by 9 bases; unmatched bases: 8. The CDR3 extends over 16 amino acids. CDR3: CASSLVGTGTGSPLHF. In DNA form, the CDR3 reads TGTGCCAGCAGTTTAGTAGGGACAGGGACTGGTTCACCCCTCCACTTT. Filled out from reference TRBV28 and TRBJ1-6, the complete variable domain reads DVKVTQSSRYLVKRTGEKVFLECVQDMDHENMFWYRQDPGLGLRLIYFSYDVKMKEKGDIPEGYSVSREKKERFSLILESASTNQTSMYLCASSLVGTGTGSPLHFGNGTRLTVT.

The chain employs TRBV11-2 and TRBJ2-3, with 7 bases fitting TRBD2. V dropped 1 base and J dropped 2; count of bases not matched to a gene: 3. This CDR3 region has 15 residues. Germline CDR1 reads SGHAT; CDR2 reads FQNNGV. The CDR3 DNA follows: TGTGCCAGCAGCTTAGGCCTAGCGGCCACAGATACGCAGTATTTT. Its protein product is CASSLGLAATDTQYF.